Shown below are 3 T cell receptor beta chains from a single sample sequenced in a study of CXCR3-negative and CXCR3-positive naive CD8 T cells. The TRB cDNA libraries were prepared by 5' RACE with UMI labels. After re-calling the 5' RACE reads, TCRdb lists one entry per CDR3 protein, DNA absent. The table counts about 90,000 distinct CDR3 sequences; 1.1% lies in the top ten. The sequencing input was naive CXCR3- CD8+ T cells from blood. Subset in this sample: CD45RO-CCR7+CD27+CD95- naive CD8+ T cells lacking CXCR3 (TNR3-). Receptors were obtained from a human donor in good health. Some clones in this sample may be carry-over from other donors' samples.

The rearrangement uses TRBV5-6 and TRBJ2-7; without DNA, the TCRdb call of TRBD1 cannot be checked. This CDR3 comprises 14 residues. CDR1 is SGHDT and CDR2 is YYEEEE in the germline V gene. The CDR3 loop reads CASSPRGLTYEQYF.

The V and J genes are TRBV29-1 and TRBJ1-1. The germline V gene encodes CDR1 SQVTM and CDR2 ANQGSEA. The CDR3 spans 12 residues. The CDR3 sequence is CSVVFMNTEAFF.

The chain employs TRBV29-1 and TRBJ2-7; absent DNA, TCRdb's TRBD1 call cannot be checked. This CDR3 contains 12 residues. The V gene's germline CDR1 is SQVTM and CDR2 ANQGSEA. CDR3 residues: CSVMDNPYEQYF.